This TCR beta chain appears in the sequencing data of a study of PD-1 blockade in classical Hodgkin lymphoma. General study results and limits: Those starting nivolumab under 1 year post-ASCT were excluded. With CD4+ cells, TCR diversity rose significantly by C4D1, but not with CD8+ cells. Baseline diversity resembling that of newly diagnosed patients was seen in complete responders.

V was cut by 1 base and J by 15 bases, with 10 bases left in between. CDR1 PRHDT and CDR2 FYEKMQ come from the germline V gene (reference sequence). The CDR3 length is 11 residues. TCRdb's table, derived via immunoSEQ multiplex PCR, lists solely in-frame clones and lacks some. Among tens of thousands of clones listed, about 90% were seen once. The time point: cycle 4 day 1 (C4D1), after about 6 weeks of nivolumab. All patients relapsed after autologous stem cell transplantation, and brentuximab vedotin exposure varied. As concerns this clone: What it binds is unknown.

The rearrangement links TRBV13 to TRBJ2-1; no definite D call. Specimen: peripheral blood mononuclear cells (PBMCs), collected before the fourth cycle of nivolumab. The clonotype comes from a human donor with classical Hodgkin lymphoma. The CDR3: CASSLVGPAFF. CDR3 coding DNA: TGTGCCAGCAGCTTAGTTGGGCCGGCGTTCTTC.